These 5 T cell receptor beta chains share one sample of origin, sequenced in a study of OX40 agonist ivuxolimab in advanced cancers. Sequencing used immunoSEQ multiplex PCR; TCRdb keeps in-frame clones, though not all of them. The data hold roughly 86,000 clones, with 70% to 90% observed a single time. The sequencing used CD4+ or CD8+ T cells sorted from blood, collected in a trial of the OX40 agonist ivuxolimab. The receptor set was obtained from an adult with an advanced solid tumor such as melanoma, head and neck, liver or kidney cancer.

The chain uses TRBV11-1 and TRBJ2-1; D is unclear. CDR3 length: 12 amino acids. Germline V gene sequence: CDR1 SGHAT, CDR2 FQDESV (reference sequence). V was trimmed by 1 base and J by 8 bases, leaving 6 bases between them. CDR3 in DNA: TGTGCCAGCAGCTTAGGGTTACATGAGCAGTTCTTC. This encodes CASSLGLHEQFF. Variable domain in full (rest from reference TRBV11-1 and TRBJ2-1): EAEVAQSPRYKITEKSQAVAFWCDPISGHATLYWYRQILGQGPELLVQFQDESVVDDSQLPKDRFSAERLKGVDSTLKIQPAELGDSAMYLCASSLGLHEQFFGPGTRLTVL.

The chain employs TRBV7-3 and TRBJ2-7, with 8 bases matching TRBD1. Germline V lookup: CDR1 SGHTA, CDR2 FQGTGA. CDR3 size: 14 residues. Losses at the gene ends were 5 bases for V and 6 bases for J; bases not matched to a gene: 9. The CDR3 nucleotides read TGTGCCAGCAGCCGCGCAGGGACAGGCGGCGAGCAGTACTTC. Its translation is CASSRAGTGGEQYF.

The V call is TRBV29-1, the J call TRBJ1-4, with D unresolved. The germline V and J ends were trimmed by 6 bases and 0 bases, with 14 bases remaining between them. The CDR3 length is 15 residues. The V gene's germline CDR1 is SQVTM and CDR2 ANQGSEA. Written as DNA, the CDR3 is TGCAGCGTCGGAGGATTTGATGCAACTAATGAAAAACTGTTTTTT. It encodes CSVGGFDATNEKLFF.

The rearrangement joins TRBV6-6 to TRBJ1-5; D not certain. The germline V gene encodes CDR1 MNHNY and CDR2 SVGAGI (reference sequence). With 5 bases removed from V and 9 bases from J, the gap between germline ends came to 8 bases. The CDR3 totals 11 residues. In DNA, the CDR3 is TGTGCCAGCAGTCCATCCGGGCCCCAGCATTTT. Protein sequence: CASSPSGPQHF.

This rearrangement joins TRBV4-1 to TRBJ2-3, with 7 bases fitting TRBD2. Germline CDR1 reads MGHRA; CDR2 reads YSYEKL. The J segment lost 4 bases and the V segment lost 1 base, leaving 8 bases of the junction unmatched. The CDR3 extends over 16 amino acids. The CDR3 coding sequence is TGCGCCAGCAGCCAAGTCGGACTAGTCGCACCAGATACGCAGTATTTT. Translated: CASSQVGLVAPDTQYF.